This T cell receptor beta chain was captured by sequencing in a study of early T cells in non-severe SARS-CoV-2 infection. Looking at the study overall: Sequencing used unsorted whole-blood bulk RNA, so chains lack pairing.

V was pared by 5 bases and J by 8 bases, with 5 bases of the junction left unmatched. The CDR3 covers 13 residues. Germline V CDR1 and CDR2: KGHDR, SFDVKD. As part of library construction, unique molecular identifiers were attached to individual cDNA molecules. TCRdb analysed the 5' RACE reads with MiXCR anew, one entry per CDR3 protein. This table holds roughly 33,000 distinct CDR3 sequences, 4.5% to 6% found once. This clonotype was observed at least ten times. The sequence came from an adult who was a healthcare worker with PCR-confirmed SARS-CoV-2 infection or an uninfected control (not recorded which). The chain joins TRBV24-1 to TRBJ2-1, with TRBD2 matching over 7 bases. The sample taken for sequencing was whole blood. CDR3 coding DNA: TGTGCCACCAGTGTCTCTGGGAGGGATGAGCAGTTCTTC. Its protein is CATSVSGRDEQFF.